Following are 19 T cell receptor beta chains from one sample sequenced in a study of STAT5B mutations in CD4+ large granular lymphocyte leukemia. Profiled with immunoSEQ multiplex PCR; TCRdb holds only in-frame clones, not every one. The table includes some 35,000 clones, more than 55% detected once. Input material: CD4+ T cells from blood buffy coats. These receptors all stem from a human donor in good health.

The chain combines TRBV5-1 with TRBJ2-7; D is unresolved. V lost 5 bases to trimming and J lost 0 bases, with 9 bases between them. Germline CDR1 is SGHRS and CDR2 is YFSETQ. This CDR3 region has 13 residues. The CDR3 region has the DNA TGCGCCAGCAGGGTATCCAGCTCCTACGAGCAGTACTTC. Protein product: CASRVSSSYEQYF.

CDR3: CASSLGRYEQYF. CDR3 coding DNA: TGTGCCAGCAGCTTAGGCCGTTACGAGCAGTACTTC. The chain combines TRBV7-2 with TRBJ2-7; D remains ambiguous. The CDR3 is made up of 12 amino acids. Germline loops: CDR1 SGHTA, CDR2 FQGNSA. V lost 1 base to trimming and J lost 4 bases, with 5 bases between them.

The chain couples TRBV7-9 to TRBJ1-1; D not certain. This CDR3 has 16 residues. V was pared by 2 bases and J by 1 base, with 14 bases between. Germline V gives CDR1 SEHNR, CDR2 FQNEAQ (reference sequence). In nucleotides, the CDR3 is TGTGCCAGCAGCTTATGGGTTAGGCGGCAGAACACTGAAGCTTTCTTT. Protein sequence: CASSLWVRRQNTEAFF.

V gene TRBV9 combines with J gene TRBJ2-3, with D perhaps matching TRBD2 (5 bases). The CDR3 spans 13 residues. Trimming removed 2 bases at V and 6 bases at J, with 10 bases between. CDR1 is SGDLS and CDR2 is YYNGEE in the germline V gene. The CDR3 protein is CASSVRAEDTQYF. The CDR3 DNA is TGTGCCAGCAGCGTGCGGGCAGAGGATACGCAGTATTTT.

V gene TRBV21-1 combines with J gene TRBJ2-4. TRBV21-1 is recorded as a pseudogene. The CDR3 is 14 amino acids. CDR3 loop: CSSKGPGTRNIQYF. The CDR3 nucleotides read TGTTCCAGCAAGGGCCCCGGGACGAGAAACATTCAGTACTTC.

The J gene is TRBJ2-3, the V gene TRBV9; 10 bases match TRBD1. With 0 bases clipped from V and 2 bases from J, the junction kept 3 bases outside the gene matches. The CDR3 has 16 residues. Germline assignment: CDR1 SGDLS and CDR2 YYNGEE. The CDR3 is CASSVGDRGYTDTQYF. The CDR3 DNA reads TGTGCCAGCAGCGTAGGGGACAGGGGTTACACAGATACGCAGTATTTT. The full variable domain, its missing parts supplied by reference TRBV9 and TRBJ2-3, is DSGVTQTPKHLITATGQRVTLRCSPRSGDLSVYWYQQSLDQGLQFLIQYYNGEERAKGNILERFSAQQFPDLHSELNLSSLELGDSALYFCASSVGDRGYTDTQYFGPGTRLTVL.

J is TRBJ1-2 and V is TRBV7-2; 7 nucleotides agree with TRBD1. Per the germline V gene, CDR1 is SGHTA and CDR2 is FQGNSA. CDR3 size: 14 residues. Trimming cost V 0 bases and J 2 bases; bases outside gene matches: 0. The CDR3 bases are TGTGCCAGCAGCTTAGCGACAGGGAACTATGGCTACACCTTC. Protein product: CASSLATGNYGYTF.

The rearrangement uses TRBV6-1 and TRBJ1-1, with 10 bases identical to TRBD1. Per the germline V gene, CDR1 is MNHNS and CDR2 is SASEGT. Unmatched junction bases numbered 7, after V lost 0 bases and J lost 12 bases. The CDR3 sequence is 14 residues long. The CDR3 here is CASSEARRTGGTFF. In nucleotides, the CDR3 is TGTGCCAGCAGTGAAGCGCGGCGGACAGGGGGAACTTTCTTT.

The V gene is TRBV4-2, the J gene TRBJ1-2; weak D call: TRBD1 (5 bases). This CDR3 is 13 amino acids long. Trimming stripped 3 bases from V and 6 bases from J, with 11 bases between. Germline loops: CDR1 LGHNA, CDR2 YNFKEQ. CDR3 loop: CASSQMEGHGYTF. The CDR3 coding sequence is TGTGCCAGCAGCCAGATGGAGGGACATGGCTACACCTTC.

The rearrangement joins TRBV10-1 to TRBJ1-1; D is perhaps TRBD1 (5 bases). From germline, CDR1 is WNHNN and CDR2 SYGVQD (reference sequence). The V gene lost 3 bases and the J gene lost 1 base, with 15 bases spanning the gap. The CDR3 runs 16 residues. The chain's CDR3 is CASSDRGPSGNTEAFF. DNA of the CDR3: TGCGCCAGCAGTGATAGGGGTCCATCGGGGAACACTGAAGCTTTCTTT.

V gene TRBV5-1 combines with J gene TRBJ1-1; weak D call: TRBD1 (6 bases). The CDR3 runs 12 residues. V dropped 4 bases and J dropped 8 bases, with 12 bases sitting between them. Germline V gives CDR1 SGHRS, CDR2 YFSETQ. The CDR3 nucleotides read TGCGCCAGCAGCACCACAGGGACAGAAGCTTTCTTT. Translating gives CASSTTGTEAFF.

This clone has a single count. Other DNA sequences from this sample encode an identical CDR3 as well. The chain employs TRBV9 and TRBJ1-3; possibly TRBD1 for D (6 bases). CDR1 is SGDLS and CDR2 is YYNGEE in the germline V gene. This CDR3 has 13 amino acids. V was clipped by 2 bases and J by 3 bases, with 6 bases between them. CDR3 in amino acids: CASSVDSGNTIYF. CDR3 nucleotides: TGTGCCAGCAGCGTGGACAGTGGAAACACCATATATTTT.

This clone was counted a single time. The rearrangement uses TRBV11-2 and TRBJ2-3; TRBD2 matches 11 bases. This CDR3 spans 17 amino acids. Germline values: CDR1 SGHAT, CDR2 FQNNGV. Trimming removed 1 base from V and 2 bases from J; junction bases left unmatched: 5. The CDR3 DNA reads TGTGCCAGCAGCTTAGGCCTAGCGGGGGGTAACACAGATACGCAGTATTTT. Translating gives CASSLGLAGGNTDTQYF.

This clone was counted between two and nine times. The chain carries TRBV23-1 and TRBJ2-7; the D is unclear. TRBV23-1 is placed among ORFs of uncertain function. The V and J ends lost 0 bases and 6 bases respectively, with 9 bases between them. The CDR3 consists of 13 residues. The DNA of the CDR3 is TGCGCCAGCAGTCAATCTAGTGCATGCGAGCAGTACTTC. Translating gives CASSQSSACEQYF.

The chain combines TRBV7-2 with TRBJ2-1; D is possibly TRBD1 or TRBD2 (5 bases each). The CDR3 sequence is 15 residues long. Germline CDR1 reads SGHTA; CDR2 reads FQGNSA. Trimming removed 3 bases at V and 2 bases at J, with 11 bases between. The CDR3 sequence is CASSFRDVAYNEQFF. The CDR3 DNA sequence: TGTGCCAGCAGCTTTCGGGACGTAGCCTACAATGAGCAGTTCTTC.

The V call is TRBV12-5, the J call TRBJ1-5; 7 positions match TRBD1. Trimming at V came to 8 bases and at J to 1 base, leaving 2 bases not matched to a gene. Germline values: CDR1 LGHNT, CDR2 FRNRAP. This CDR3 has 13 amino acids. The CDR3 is CASSQGSNQPQHF. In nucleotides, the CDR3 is TGTGCTAGTTCACAGGGGAGCAATCAGCCCCAGCATTTT.

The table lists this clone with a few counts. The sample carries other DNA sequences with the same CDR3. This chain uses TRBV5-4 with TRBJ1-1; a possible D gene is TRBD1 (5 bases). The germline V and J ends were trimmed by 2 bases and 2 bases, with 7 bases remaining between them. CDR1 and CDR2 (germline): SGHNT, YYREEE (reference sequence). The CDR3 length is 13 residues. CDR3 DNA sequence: TGTGCCAGCAGCTTAAGGGGAAACACTGAAGCTTTCTTT. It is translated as CASSLRGNTEAFF.

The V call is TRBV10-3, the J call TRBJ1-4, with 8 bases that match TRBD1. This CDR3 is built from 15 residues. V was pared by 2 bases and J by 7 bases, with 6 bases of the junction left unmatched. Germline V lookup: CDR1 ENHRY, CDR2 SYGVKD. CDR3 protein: CAISEGGQAGEKLFF. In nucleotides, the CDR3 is TGTGCCATCAGTGAGGGGGGACAGGCGGGTGAAAAACTGTTTTTT.

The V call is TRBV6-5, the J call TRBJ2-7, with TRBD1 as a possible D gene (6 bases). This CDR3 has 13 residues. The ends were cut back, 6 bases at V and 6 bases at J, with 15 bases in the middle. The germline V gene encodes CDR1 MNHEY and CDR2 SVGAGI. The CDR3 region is CASRPPTGREQYF. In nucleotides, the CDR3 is TGTGCCAGCAGGCCTCCCACAGGGCGCGAGCAGTACTTC.